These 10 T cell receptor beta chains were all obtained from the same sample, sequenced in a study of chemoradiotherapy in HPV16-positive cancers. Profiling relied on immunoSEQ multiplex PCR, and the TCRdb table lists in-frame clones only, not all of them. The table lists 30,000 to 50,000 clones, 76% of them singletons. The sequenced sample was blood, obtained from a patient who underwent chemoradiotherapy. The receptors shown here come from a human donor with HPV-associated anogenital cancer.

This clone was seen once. The CDR3 nucleotides are TGTGCCAGCAGCTCCCCCGGAGGTCGGGAAGGGGAGCAGTACTTC. Translation gives CASSSPGGREGEQYF. The chain joins TRBV7-7 to TRBJ2-7; a weak D match, TRBD2 (5 bases). The CDR3 runs to 15 residues. The germline V and J ends were trimmed by 4 bases and 7 bases, with 20 bases remaining between them. Per the germline V gene, CDR1 is SSHAT and CDR2 is FNYEAQ (reference sequence).

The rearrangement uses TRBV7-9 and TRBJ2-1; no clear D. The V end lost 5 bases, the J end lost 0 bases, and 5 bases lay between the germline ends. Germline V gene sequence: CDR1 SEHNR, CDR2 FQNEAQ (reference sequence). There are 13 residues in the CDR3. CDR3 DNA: TGTGCCAGCAGCCTCAGCTCCTACAATGAGCAGTTCTTC. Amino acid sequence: CASSLSSYNEQFF.

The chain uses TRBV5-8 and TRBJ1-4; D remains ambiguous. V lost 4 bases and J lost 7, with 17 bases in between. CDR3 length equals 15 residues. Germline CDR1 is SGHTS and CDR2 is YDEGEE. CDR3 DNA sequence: TGTGCCAGCAGCAGAAACAGCGCCCGGGGTGAAAAACTGTTTTTT. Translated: CASSRNSARGEKLFF.

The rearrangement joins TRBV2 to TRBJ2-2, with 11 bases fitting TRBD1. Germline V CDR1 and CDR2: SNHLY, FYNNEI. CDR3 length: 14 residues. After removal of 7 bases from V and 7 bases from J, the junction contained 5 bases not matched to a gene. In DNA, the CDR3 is TGTGCCAGCACAGGACAGGGGGCAGGCGGGGAGCTGTTTTTT. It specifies CASTGQGAGGELFF.

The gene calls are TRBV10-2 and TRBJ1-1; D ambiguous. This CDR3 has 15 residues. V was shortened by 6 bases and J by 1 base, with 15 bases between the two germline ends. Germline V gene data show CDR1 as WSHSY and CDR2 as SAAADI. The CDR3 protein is CASSTVRSQNTEAFF. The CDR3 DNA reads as TGCGCCAGCAGCACAGTACGGTCGCAGAACACTGAAGCTTTCTTT.

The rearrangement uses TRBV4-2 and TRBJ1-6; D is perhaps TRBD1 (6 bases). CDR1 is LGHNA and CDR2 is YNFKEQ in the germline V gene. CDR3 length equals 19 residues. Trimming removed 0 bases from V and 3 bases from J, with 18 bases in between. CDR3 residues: CASSQEPPGGGDYNSPLHF. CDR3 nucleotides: TGTGCCAGCAGCCAAGAGCCCCCCGGGGGCGGCGACTATAATTCACCCCTCCACTTT.

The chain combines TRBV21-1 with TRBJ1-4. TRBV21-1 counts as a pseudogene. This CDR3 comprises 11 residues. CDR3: CANGRCGKLFF. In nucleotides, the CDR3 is TGTGCGAATGGACGGTGCGGGAAACTGTTTTTT.

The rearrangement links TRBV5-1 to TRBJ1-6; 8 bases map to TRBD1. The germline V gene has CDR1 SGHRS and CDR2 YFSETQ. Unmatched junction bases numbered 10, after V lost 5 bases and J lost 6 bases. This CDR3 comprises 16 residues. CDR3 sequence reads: CASRPDRGLGNSPLHF. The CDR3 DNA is TGCGCCAGCAGACCAGACAGGGGACTGGGTAATTCACCCCTCCACTTT. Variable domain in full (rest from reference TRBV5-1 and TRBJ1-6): KAGVTQTPRYLIKTRGQQVTLSCSPISGHRSVSWYQQTPGQGLQFLFEYFSETQRNKGNFPGRFSGRQFSNSRSEMNVSTLELGDSALYLCASRPDRGLGNSPLHFGNGTRLTVT.

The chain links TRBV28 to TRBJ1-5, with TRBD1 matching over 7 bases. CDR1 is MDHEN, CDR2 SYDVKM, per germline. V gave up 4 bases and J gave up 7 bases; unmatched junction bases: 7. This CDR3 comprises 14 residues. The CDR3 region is CASSSPGGVQPQHF. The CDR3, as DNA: TGTGCCAGCAGTTCCCCAGGGGGAGTGCAGCCCCAGCATTTT. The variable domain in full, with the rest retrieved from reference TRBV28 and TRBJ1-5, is DVKVTQSSRYLVKRTGEKVFLECVQDMDHENMFWYRQDPGLGLRLIYFSYDVKMKEKGDIPEGYSVSREKKERFSLILESASTNQTSMYLCASSSPGGVQPQHFGDGTRLSIL.

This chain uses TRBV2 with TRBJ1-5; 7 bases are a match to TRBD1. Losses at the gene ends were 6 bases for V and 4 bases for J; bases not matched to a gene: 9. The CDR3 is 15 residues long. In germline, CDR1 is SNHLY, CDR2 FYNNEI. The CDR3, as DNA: TGTGCCAGCAGGCCGACAGGGTCTGGTAATCAGCCCCAGCATTTT. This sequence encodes CASRPTGSGNQPQHF.